The subject of this entry is one T cell receptor (beta chain). The antigen remains unidentified. This entry comes from a study of cytomegalovirus exposure and HLA in healthy donors. Overall study: Drawn from HLA-typed donors, approximately 85 million unique TCRs were held in an early data release.

In the PCR, 60 Vbeta and 13 Jbeta primers were used. Sequencing was performed with immunoSEQ multiplex PCR; in TCRdb, only in-frame clones are kept and a portion is missing. The sample lists under 110,000 clones, 75% seen once, with approximately 2.6% in the top ten. Regarding the study as a whole: The authors assumed roughly uniform sequencing depth across donors for presence/absence analyses. Segments of the TCR beta V type were, in most cases, productive about 87% or about 30% of the time in an earlier analysis.

The CDR3 is made up of 15 amino acids. The V gene lost 4 bases and the J gene lost 4 bases, with 14 bases spanning the gap. The germline gives CDR1 SNHLY, CDR2 FYNNEI. The chain employs TRBV2 and TRBJ1-5, with a tentative D call TRBD1 (5 bases). The sequenced sample consisted of PBMCs. The clonotype comes from a male donor in good health and CMV-seropositive. Here the CDR3 reads CASSGGRAVNQPQHF. The CDR3 region has the DNA TGTGCCAGCAGTGGAGGCAGGGCGGTTAATCAGCCCCAGCATTTT.